A single T cell receptor (beta chain) is shown here with its context. This specimen comes from a study of blood T cell repertoires in COVID-19. Produced via immunoSEQ multiplex PCR; TCRdb's table is partial and in-frame only. The sample lists about 300,000 clones, 70% to 90% seen once, with 8.5% to 12% in the top ten. Trimming took 5 bases from V and 5 from J, leaving 12 bases between them. The CDR3 contains 13 residues. From germline, CDR1 is SSHAT and CDR2 FNYEAQ (reference sequence). Participants, about 18 to 90 years old, spanned under 25 US areas. In Cohort 3, a recovered donor had either two negative PCRs, clearance, or symptom resolution.

The receptor comes from a woman aged 18-29 years who had recovered from COVID-19. V gene TRBV7-7 combines with J gene TRBJ2-5; the D is unclear. Input material: PBMCs or T cells enriched from blood (not recorded which). In DNA form, the CDR3 reads TGTGCCAGCAGCGGAGCTGGTGTCGAGACCCAGTACTTC. Protein sequence: CASSGAGVETQYF.